This entry features one TCR beta chain sequence. Its antigen is as yet unknown. Libraries were prepared by immunoSEQ multiplex PCR; TCRdb keeps only in-frame clonotypes and omits some of them. The table includes more than 35,000 clones, about 76% detected once. The CDR3 runs to 15 residues. Between the trimmed V and J ends, which lost 2 bases and 10 bases, there was a span of 15 bases. CDR1 and CDR2 (germline): LGHNA, YSLEER. The data belong to a study of a mutant IDH1 vaccine in newly diagnosed glioma. The overall study: Most had both radiotherapy and temozolomide beforehand; others had only one. General study results and limits: Pseudoprogression looked unconnected to shifts in top peripheral T cell clonotypes.

The time point was: week 35, safety follow-up. Every vaccine dose comprised 300 ug of mutant IDH1 20-mer peptide plus topical imiquimod. The rearrangement uses TRBV4-3 and TRBJ1-6; D may be TRBD1 (5 bases). The sequencing used PBMCs, collected from a glioma patient whose treatment included an IDH1 peptide vaccine. The TCR was taken from a woman aged 40-49 years with glioma. Some clones in this sample may be carry-over from other donors' samples. The CDR3 loop is CASSQSDGAGSPLHF. In DNA, the CDR3 is TGCGCCAGCAGCCAATCGGACGGGGCCGGGTCACCCCTCCACTTT.